The next 28 T cell receptor beta chains were all read from a single sample in a study of naive and memory T cell subsets. The beta constant-region primer was an equimolar mix of two oligonucleotides covering TRBC1 and TRBC2. TCRdb re-derived calls from the UMI-ligation and nested PCR reads in MiXCR, one entry per CDR3 protein. The table records 37,000 or so distinct CDR3 sequences, more than 10% of them present only once. Sequenced sample: effector memory CD4+ T cells from blood. Stated subset: effector memory, CD45RA- CD27-. All receptors derive from a human donor in good health.

Of note for this clonotype: This may be a read error: a much more frequent sequence differs by one nucleotide. J is TRBJ2-1 and V is TRBV29-1; TRBD1 matches at 7 bases. The CDR3 has 15 residues. Per the germline V gene, CDR1 is SQVTM and CDR2 is ANQGSEA. The CDR3 sequence is CSVSGTENSFNEQFF. CDR3 DNA: TGCAGCGTGTCCGGGACAGAGAACTCCTTCAATGAGCAGTTCTTC.

This chain connects TRBV24-1 to TRBJ2-3; 8 bases map to TRBD1. Germline-derived CDR1 and CDR2 are KGHDR and SFDVKD. The CDR3 length is 17 residues. J was trimmed by 0 bases and V by 5 bases; bases with no gene match: 9. The CDR3 here is CATSGTGPRSSTDTQYF. The DNA of the CDR3 is TGTGCCACCAGTGGGACAGGGCCGCGAAGTAGCACAGATACGCAGTATTTT.

V and J are TRBV27 and TRBJ2-7, with D maybe TRBD1 (6 bases). The CDR3 sequence is 15 residues long. Trimming left V 0 bases short and J 4 bases short, with 13 bases between. Germline CDR1 is MNHEY and CDR2 is SMNVEV (reference sequence). The CDR3 DNA reads TGTGCCAGCAGTTTATCGGCCAGGGGCCCGTACGAGCAGTACTTC. This sequence encodes CASSLSARGPYEQYF.

On this clonotype: A much larger clone differs by one base, so this may be a read error. The chain recombines TRBV2 with TRBJ2-1; D not resolved. The CDR3 extends over 12 amino acids. Trimming removed 7 bases at V and 4 bases at J, with 8 bases between. Looked up from germline, CDR1 is SNHLY and CDR2 is FYNNEI. In DNA, the CDR3 is TGTGCCAGCACAGCAGAGTACAATGAGCAGTTCTTC. It is translated as CASTAEYNEQFF.

The V call is TRBV5-1, the J call TRBJ1-1; D not certain. The CDR3 covers 13 residues. Trimming stripped 7 bases from V and 1 base from J, with 11 bases between. The germline gives CDR1 SGHRS, CDR2 YFSETQ. CDR3 sequence: CASLEGENTEAFF. The CDR3 nucleotides read TGCGCCAGCCTCGAAGGAGAGAACACTGAAGCTTTCTTT. Using reference TRBV5-1 and TRBJ1-1 for the parts outside the CDR3, the full variable domain is KAGVTQTPRYLIKTRGQQVTLSCSPISGHRSVSWYQQTPGQGLQFLFEYFSETQRNKGNFPGRFSGRQFSNSRSEMNVSTLELGDSALYLCASLEGENTEAFFGQGTRLTVV.

This clonotype appeared a few times. This rearrangement joins TRBV7-2 to TRBJ2-6; D gene uncertain. Germline lookup yields CDR1 SGHTA and CDR2 FQGNSA. The CDR3 is 15 amino acids. Trimming shortened V by 3 bases and J by 0 bases, and 6 bases separated the two germline ends. The CDR3 loop reads CASSLRSSGANVLTF. The CDR3 DNA is TGTGCCAGCAGCTTGCGTAGCTCTGGGGCCAACGTCCTGACTTTC.

At least ten counts were recorded for this clonotype. The CDR3 region is CAWTRTRSTTYNEQFF. For the CDR3, the DNA is TGTGCCTGGACCCGTACTAGATCAACAACCTACAATGAGCAGTTCTTC. The chain links TRBV30 to TRBJ2-1; a weak D match, TRBD2 (5 bases). V shed 4 bases and J shed 2 bases, with 18 bases lying between them. Germline CDR1 reads GTSNPN; CDR2 reads SVGIG (reference sequence). This CDR3 contains 16 residues.

This clonotype showed up many times. This chain uses TRBV4-3 with TRBJ2-7; D is unresolved. Trimming shortened V by 0 bases and J by 3 bases, and 15 bases separated the two germline ends. The germline V gene has CDR1 LGHNA and CDR2 YSLEER. The CDR3 length is 16 residues. Here the CDR3 reads CASSQDNWSSYYEQYF. The CDR3 nucleotides are TGCGCCAGCAGCCAAGATAACTGGAGTAGCTACTACGAGCAGTACTTC.

A remark on this clonotype: A read error is possible here, since a much larger clone lies one base away. The V call is TRBV5-1, the J call TRBJ2-1; D perhaps matches TRBD2 (6 bases). Germline V gene lookup returns CDR1 SGHRS and CDR2 YFSETQ. V dropped 0 bases and J dropped 2 bases, with 9 bases sitting between them. This CDR3 comprises 15 residues. The CDR3 loop is CASSLDGGTYNEQFF. DNA of the CDR3: TGCGCCAGCAGCTTGGACGGCGGGACCTACAATGAGCAGTTCTTC.

The V gene is TRBV27, the J gene TRBJ1-5, with 7 bases identical to TRBD1. This CDR3 has 17 residues. Germline V gene lookup returns CDR1 MNHEY and CDR2 SMNVEV (reference sequence). J was trimmed by 1 base and V by 3 bases; bases with no gene match: 9. CDR3 nucleotide sequence: TGTGCCAGCAGTTTGTATCCCCCAGGGGGAAGCAATCAGCCCCAGCATTTT. This sequence encodes CASSLYPPGGSNQPQHF.

This clonotype has at least ten counts. The V gene is TRBV6-2 or TRBV6-3, the J gene TRBJ2-1, with TRBD2 identical over 16 bases. The length of the CDR3 is 19 residues. CDR1 and CDR2 from the germline V gene are MNHEY and SVGEGT. The V segment lost 6 bases and the J segment 7 bases; nucleotides outside the gene matches: 15. The CDR3 coding sequence is TGTGCCAGCAGATTCACCGGGACTAGCGGGAGGGCTGAAAGGAATGAGCAGTTCTTC. This encodes CASRFTGTSGRAERNEQFF.

This clonotype has a count of ten or more. The V and J genes are TRBV6-2 or TRBV6-3 and TRBJ2-2, with D hard to call. The V gene lost 11 bases and the J gene lost 5 bases, with 18 bases spanning the gap. The CDR3 is 14 amino acids. Germline assignment: CDR1 MNHEY and CDR2 SVGEGT. CDR3 in DNA: TGTGCCTCATGTTGGCTGGTTGGGACCGGGGAGCTGTTTTTT. Translated: CASCWLVGTGELFF.

The chain uses TRBV18 and TRBJ2-3, with 10 nucleotides matching TRBD2. The CDR3 runs 15 residues. Per germline, CDR1 KGHSH and CDR2 LQKENI. The junction had 4 bases not matched to a gene; V was cut back by 6 bases and J by 1 base. This CDR3 reads CASSAGTSGTDTQYF. CDR3 coding DNA: TGTGCCAGCTCGGCCGGGACTAGCGGCACAGATACGCAGTATTTT. The whole variable domain, filled in from reference TRBV18 and TRBJ2-3, reads NAGVMQNPRHLVRRRGQEARLRCSPMKGHSHVYWYRQLPEEGLKFMVYLQKENIIDESGMPKERFSAEFPKEGPSILRIQQVVRGDSAAYFCASSAGTSGTDTQYFGPGTRLTVL.

This clonotype was seen repeatedly, ten times or more. This chain joins TRBV12-3 or TRBV12-4 and TRBJ2-4; TRBD2 matches 10 bases. The CDR3 has 15 amino acids. Unmatched junction bases numbered 5, after V lost 6 bases and J lost 3 bases. The CDR3 protein is CASSLAGADKNIQYF. CDR3 bases: TGTGCCAGCAGCCTAGCGGGAGCGGACAAAAACATTCAGTACTTC.

In this sample, this clonotype turned up many times. The chain couples TRBV7-9 to TRBJ2-7, with 11 nucleotides matching TRBD1. In germline, CDR1 is SEHNR, CDR2 FQNEAQ (reference sequence). The CDR3 contains 15 residues. V was pared by 1 base and J by 2 bases, with 1 base of the junction left unmatched. The CDR3 here is CASSLGTGGTYEQYF. The CDR3 region has the DNA TGTGCCAGCAGCTTAGGGACAGGGGGCACCTACGAGCAGTACTTC.

This clonotype has only a few counts. The chain carries TRBV20-1 and TRBJ2-3; D possibly corresponds to TRBD2 (5 bases). Trimming cost V 2 bases and J 0 bases, with 9 bases left between them. Germline V gene data show CDR1 as DFQATT and CDR2 as SNEGSKA (reference sequence). This CDR3 comprises 14 residues. The CDR3 loop reads CSARIRGSTDTQYF. The CDR3 bases are TGCAGTGCTAGAATTCGGGGTAGCACAGATACGCAGTATTTT.

This clonotype was detected ten times or more. The chain recombines TRBV6-2 or TRBV6-3 with TRBJ2-4; D gene ambiguous. Between the trimmed V and J ends, which lost 9 bases and 3 bases, there was a span of 6 bases. This CDR3 is 11 amino acids long. Germline lookup yields CDR1 MNHEY and CDR2 SVGEGT. The CDR3 sequence: CASRVKNIQYF. In DNA, the CDR3 is TGTGCCAGTAGGGTCAAAAACATTCAGTACTTC.

The genes are TRBV5-5 and TRBJ2-3; no clear D gene. The CDR3 is made up of 14 amino acids. V was cut by 4 bases and J by 0 bases, with 9 bases left in between. CDR1 SGHKS and CDR2 YYEKEE come from the germline V gene (reference sequence). The CDR3 protein is CASSVLESTDTQYF. CDR3 DNA: TGTGCCAGCAGCGTCCTCGAGAGCACAGATACGCAGTATTTT.

The CDR3 region is CASSAGHSINTGELFF. The CDR3 region has the DNA TGTGCCAGCAGTGCCGGACACAGCATTAACACCGGGGAGCTGTTTTTT. The chain employs TRBV6-1 and TRBJ2-2; TRBD1 might be the D (5 bases). CDR1 is MNHNS, CDR2 SASEGT, per germline. CDR3 length: 16 amino acids. Trimming shortened V by 4 bases and J by 2 bases, and 14 bases separated the two germline ends.

This clonotype has only a few counts. The V call is TRBV18, the J call TRBJ1-5; D gene ambiguous. The CDR3 totals 13 residues. Germline V gene data show CDR1 as KGHSH and CDR2 as LQKENI. V lost 2 bases and J lost 5, with 7 bases in between. CDR3 in DNA: TGTGCCAGCTCACCATCGGGTGATCAGCCCCAGCATTTT. It yields the protein CASSPSGDQPQHF.

In its sample, this clonotype was seen many times. The V and J genes are TRBV2 and TRBJ1-1; no firm D call. This CDR3 has 14 residues. Germline lookup yields CDR1 SNHLY and CDR2 FYNNEI. Trimming left V 7 bases short and J 0 bases short, with 12 bases between. The CDR3 coding sequence is TGTGCCAGCACCTTCCTTCGGGTGAACACTGAAGCTTTCTTT. It encodes CASTFLRVNTEAFF.

The gene calls are TRBV9 and TRBJ2-7, with D perhaps TRBD1 (6 bases). This CDR3 has 16 amino acids. With 5 bases removed from V and 0 bases from J, the gap between germline ends came to 18 bases. CDR1 is SGDLS and CDR2 is YYNGEE in the germline V gene. CDR3 DNA: TGTGCCAGCAGTCCCCTTGGGGGCGCAAGCTCCTACGAGCAGTACTTC. It is translated as CASSPLGGASSYEQYF.

The J gene is TRBJ2-1, the V gene TRBV28; possible D gene TRBD1, 5 bases. This CDR3 contains 13 residues. Germline CDR1 and CDR2: MDHEN and SYDVKM. The ends were cut back, 6 bases at V and 3 bases at J, with 9 bases in the middle. In DNA form, the CDR3 reads TGTGCCAGCAGCCCTGACAGCTACAATGAGCAGTTCTTC. Translated: CASSPDSYNEQFF.

In its sample, this clonotype was seen many times. V and J are TRBV20-1 and TRBJ2-7; D is unresolved. The CDR3 runs 15 residues. Germline lookup yields CDR1 DFQATT and CDR2 SNEGSKA (reference sequence). Trimming stripped 2 bases from V and 0 bases from J, with 14 bases between. The CDR3 spells CSARYISASSYEQYF. In nucleotides, the CDR3 is TGCAGTGCTAGATATATCAGCGCTAGCTCCTACGAGCAGTACTTC.

The chain couples TRBV11-2 to TRBJ2-7; D unresolved. The CDR3 runs 14 residues. The V end lost 4 bases, the J end lost 2 bases, and 12 bases lay between the germline ends. CDR1 is SGHAT, CDR2 FQNNGV, per germline. The CDR3 here is CASSSLTATYEQYF. CDR3 nucleotides: TGTGCCAGCAGCTCTTTGACGGCTACCTACGAGCAGTACTTC. The variable domain in full, completed from reference TRBV11-2 and TRBJ2-7, reads EAGVAQSPRYKIIEKRQSVAFWCNPISGHATLYWYQQILGQGPKLLIQFQNNGVVDDSQLPKDRFSAERLKGVDSTLKIQPAKLEDSAVYLCASSSLTATYEQYFGPGTRLTVT.

V gene TRBV30 combines with J gene TRBJ1-5; no firm D call. The CDR3 contains 15 residues. V lost 1 base and J 0 bases, leaving 10 bases between the germline ends. Looked up from germline, CDR1 is GTSNPN and CDR2 is SVGIG (reference sequence). Here the CDR3 reads CAWSAELLSNQPQHF. The CDR3 nucleotides are TGTGCCTGGAGTGCGGAGCTCCTTAGCAATCAGCCCCAGCATTTT.

This clonotype was recorded at least ten times. The rearrangement links TRBV29-1 to TRBJ2-3, with 9 bases matching TRBD2. In germline, CDR1 is SQVTM, CDR2 ANQGSEA. There are 15 residues in the CDR3. The trim removed 4 bases at V and 1 base at J, leaving 6 bases unmatched. DNA for the CDR3: TGCAGCGTTGCCTCGACTAGCGGTCGCACAGATACGCAGTATTTT. Its protein product is CSVASTSGRTDTQYF.

This clonotype was counted at least ten times. The chain has TRBV29-1 and TRBJ2-3; 8 positions agree with TRBD1. Looked up from germline, CDR1 is SQVTM and CDR2 is ANQGSEA. The CDR3 totals 13 residues. V lost 7 bases, J lost 0 bases, and 3 bases stayed unmatched. The CDR3 DNA is TGCAGCGCCCGGACAGGGAGCACAGATACGCAGTATTTT. Protein product: CSARTGSTDTQYF.